The T cell receptor (beta chain) described here comes from a study of neurological immune-mediated disorders. This clonotype was recorded at least ten times. Time point of the sample: technical triplicate 3. The CDR3 has 15 residues. The V end lost 2 bases, the J end lost 5 bases, and 12 bases lay between the germline ends. Germline CDR1 is MNHEY and CDR2 is SVGAGI. Template-switch 5'RACE cDNA synthesis added a 10-nucleotide unique molecular identifier. From the 5' RACE reads, TCRdb called clonotypes with MiXCR, one entry per CDR3 protein. The sample records about 44,000 distinct CDR3 sequences, about 22% being singletons.

This clonotype originated in a man in his sixties with HTLV-1-associated myelopathy (HAM/TSP). Sequencing was performed on PBMCs. This chain joins TRBV6-5 and TRBJ1-4; maybe TRBD1 (6 bases). The CDR3 region is CASSYGVRGNEKLFF. In DNA form, the CDR3 reads TGTGCCAGCAGTTACGGGGTCAGGGGAAATGAAAAACTGTTTTTT.